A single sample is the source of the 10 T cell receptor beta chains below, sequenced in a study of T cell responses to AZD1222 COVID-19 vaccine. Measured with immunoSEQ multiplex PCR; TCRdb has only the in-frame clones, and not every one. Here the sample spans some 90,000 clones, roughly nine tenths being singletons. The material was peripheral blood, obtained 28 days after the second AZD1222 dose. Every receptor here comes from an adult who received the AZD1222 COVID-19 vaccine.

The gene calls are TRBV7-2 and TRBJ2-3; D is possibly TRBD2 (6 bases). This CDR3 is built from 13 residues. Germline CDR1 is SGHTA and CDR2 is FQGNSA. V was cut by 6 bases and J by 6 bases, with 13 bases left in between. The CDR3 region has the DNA TGTGCCAGCAGTTTGCCGGGGGAGGATACGCAGTATTTT. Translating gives CASSLPGEDTQYF. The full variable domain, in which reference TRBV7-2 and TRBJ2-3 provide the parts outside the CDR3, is GAGVSQSPSNKVTEKGKDVELRCDPISGHTALYWYRQSLGQGLEFLIYFQGNSAPDKSGLPSDRFSAERTGGSVSTLTIQRTQQEDSAVYLCASSLPGEDTQYFGPGTRLTVL.

Here the CDR3 reads CASSLRGSTSSYNSPLHF. The CDR3 DNA is TGTGCCAGCAGCTTGAGAGGATCGACGAGCTCCTATAATTCACCCCTCCACTTT. This chain connects TRBV5-5 to TRBJ1-6; D is unclear. Between the trimmed V and J ends, which lost 1 base and 0 bases, there was a span of 14 bases. The CDR3 is 18 residues long. CDR1 is SGHKS, CDR2 YYEKEE, per germline (reference sequence).

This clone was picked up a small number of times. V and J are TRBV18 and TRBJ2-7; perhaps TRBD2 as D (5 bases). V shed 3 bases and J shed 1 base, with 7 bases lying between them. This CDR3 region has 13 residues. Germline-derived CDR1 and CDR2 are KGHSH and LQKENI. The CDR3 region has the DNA TGTGCCAGCTCACCGGGGAGTTCCTACGAGCAGTACTTC. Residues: CASSPGSSYEQYF. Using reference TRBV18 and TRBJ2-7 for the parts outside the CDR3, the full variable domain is NAGVMQNPRHLVRRRGQEARLRCSPMKGHSHVYWYRQLPEEGLKFMVYLQKENIIDESGMPKERFSAEFPKEGPSILRIQQVVRGDSAAYFCASSPGSSYEQYFGPGTRLTVT.

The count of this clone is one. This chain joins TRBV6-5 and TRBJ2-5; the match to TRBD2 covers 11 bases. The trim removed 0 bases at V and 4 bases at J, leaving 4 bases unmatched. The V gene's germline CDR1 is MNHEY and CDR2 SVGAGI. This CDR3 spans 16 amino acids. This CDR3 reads CASSYSTSGIRETQYF. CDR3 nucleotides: TGTGCCAGCAGTTACTCGACTAGCGGGATCCGAGAGACCCAGTACTTC.

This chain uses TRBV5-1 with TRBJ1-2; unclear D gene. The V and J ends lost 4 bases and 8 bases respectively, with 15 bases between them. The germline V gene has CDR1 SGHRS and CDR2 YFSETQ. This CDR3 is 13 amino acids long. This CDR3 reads CASSLEAARGYTF. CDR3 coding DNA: TGCGCCAGCAGCCTCGAGGCTGCTCGGGGCTACACCTTC. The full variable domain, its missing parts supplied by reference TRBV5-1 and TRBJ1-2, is KAGVTQTPRYLIKTRGQQVTLSCSPISGHRSVSWYQQTPGQGLQFLFEYFSETQRNKGNFPGRFSGRQFSNSRSEMNVSTLELGDSALYLCASSLEAARGYTFGSGTRLTVV.

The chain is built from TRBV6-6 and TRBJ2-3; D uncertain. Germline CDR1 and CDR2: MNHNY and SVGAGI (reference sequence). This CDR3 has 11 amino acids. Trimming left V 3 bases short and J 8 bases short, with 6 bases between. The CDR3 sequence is CASSYSGTQYF. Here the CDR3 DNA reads TGTGCCAGCAGTTATTCTGGTACGCAGTATTTT.

DNA for the CDR3: TGTGCCAGCAGTTACAAGAGGGGGGGGGACACTGAAGCTTTCTTT. Encoded protein: CASSYKRGGDTEAFF. This chain joins TRBV6-5 and TRBJ1-1, with D perhaps matching TRBD1 (6 bases). Trimming removed 2 bases at V and 3 bases at J, with 13 bases between. Germline loops: CDR1 MNHEY, CDR2 SVGAGI. The CDR3 is 15 amino acids.

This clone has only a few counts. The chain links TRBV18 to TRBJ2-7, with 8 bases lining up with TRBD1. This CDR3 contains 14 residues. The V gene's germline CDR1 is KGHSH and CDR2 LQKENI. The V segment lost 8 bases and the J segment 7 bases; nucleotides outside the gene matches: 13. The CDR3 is CASGGGQGLREQYF. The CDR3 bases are TGTGCCAGCGGTGGTGGACAGGGTCTACGGGAGCAGTACTTC.

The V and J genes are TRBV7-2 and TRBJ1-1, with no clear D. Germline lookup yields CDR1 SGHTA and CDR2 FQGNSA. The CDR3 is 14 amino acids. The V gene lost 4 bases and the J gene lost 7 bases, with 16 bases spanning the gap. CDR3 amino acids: CASSSGPSGGEAFF. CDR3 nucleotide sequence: TGTGCCAGCAGCTCGGGTCCTTCAGGAGGTGAAGCTTTCTTT.

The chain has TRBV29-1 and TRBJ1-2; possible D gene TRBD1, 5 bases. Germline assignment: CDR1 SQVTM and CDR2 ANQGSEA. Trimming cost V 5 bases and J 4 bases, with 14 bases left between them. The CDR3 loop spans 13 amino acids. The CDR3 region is CSVLFFDSYGYTF. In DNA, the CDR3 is TGCAGCGTTCTCTTCTTCGACAGCTATGGCTACACCTTC.